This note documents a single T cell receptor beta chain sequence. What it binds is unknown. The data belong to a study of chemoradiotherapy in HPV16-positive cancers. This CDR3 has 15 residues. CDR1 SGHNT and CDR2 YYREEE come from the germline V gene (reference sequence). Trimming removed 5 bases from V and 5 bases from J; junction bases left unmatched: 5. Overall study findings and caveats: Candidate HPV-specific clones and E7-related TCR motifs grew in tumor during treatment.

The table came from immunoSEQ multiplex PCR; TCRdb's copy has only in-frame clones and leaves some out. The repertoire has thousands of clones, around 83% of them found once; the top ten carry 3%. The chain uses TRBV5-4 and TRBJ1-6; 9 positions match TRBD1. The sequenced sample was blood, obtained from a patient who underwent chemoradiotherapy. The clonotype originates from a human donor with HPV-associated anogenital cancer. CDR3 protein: CASSWTGANNSPLHF. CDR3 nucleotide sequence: TGTGCCAGCAGTTGGACAGGGGCGAATAATTCACCCCTCCACTTT. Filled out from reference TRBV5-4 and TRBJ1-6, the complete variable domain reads ETGVTQSPTHLIKTRGQQVTLRCSSQSGHNTVSWYQQALGQGPQFIFQYYREEENGRGNFPPRFSGLQFPNYSSELNVNALELDDSALYLCASSWTGANNSPLHFGNGTRLTVT.